Described below is a single T cell receptor (beta chain) sequence and its context. Authors' analysis steps: Nucleated cell number was recorded as an estimate derived from reference gene primer amplification. Clones were read by immunoSEQ multiplex PCR, and TCRdb kept only the in-frame ones, dropping some. From that table come the V and J calls and clone size; the DNA was used to work out D and trimming. The sample yields 120,000 or so clones, around two thirds seen once. CDR1 KGHSH and CDR2 LQKENI come from the germline V gene. This CDR3 has 17 residues. The J segment lost 10 bases and the V segment lost 0 bases, leaving 12 bases of the junction unmatched. This record belongs to a study of blood T cell repertoires in COVID-19. Across the whole study: Specimens from acute and convalescent COVID-19 originated in the United States, Italy and Spain. T cells, B-cell-depleted T cells, or PBMCs supplied cDNA or gDNA.

Material for sequencing was peripheral blood. The receptor was derived from a woman in her 70s with acute or convalescent COVID-19. The chain couples TRBV18 to TRBJ2-1, with TRBD2 matching 10 bases. CDR3 bases: TGTGCCAGCTCACCACCGGGGGCTAGCGGGGGCCTGATGGAGCAGTTCTTC. It codes for CASSPPGASGGLMEQFF.